A selection of T cell receptor beta chains follows, all from one sample in a study of cytomegalovirus exposure and HLA in healthy donors. The repertoire was sequenced with immunoSEQ multiplex PCR; TCRdb's copy has only in-frame clones and lacks some. The table gives about 200,000 clones; the top ten clones make up 1.1% of it. Sequencing input: PBMCs. The receptors derive from a girl under 10 years old in good health and CMV-seropositive. Each CDR3 is given with its conserved first and last residue. A D gene is named only where the DNA matches it firmly.

v_gene,d_gene,j_gene,CDR3nt,CDR3aa
TRBV11-2,-,TRBJ2-3,TGTGCCAGCAGCTTCCGAGGGCAAGATACGCAGTATTTT,CASSFRGQDTQYF
TRBV5-1,TRBD2,TRBJ2-7,TGCGCCAGCAGCCCATCCGGGACTAGCGAGCAGTACTTC,CASSPSGTSEQYF
TRBV5-4,TRBD2,TRBJ2-1,TGTGCCAGCAGCCCCCAGGGGACTAGGGCCTACAATGAGCAGTTCTTC,CASSPQGTRAYNEQFF
TRBV19,-,TRBJ2-1,TGTGCCAGTAGTATAGATTGGCCCTTCAGCTCCTACAATGAGCAGTTCTTC,CASSIDWPFSSYNEQFF
TRBV5-1,TRBD1,TRBJ1-2,TGCGCCAGCAGCTCGGGACAGGGGATCTATGGCTACACCTTC,CASSSGQGIYGYTF
TRBV7-3,-,TRBJ2-1,TGTGCCAGCAGCTCAAACAATGAGCAGTTCTTC,CASSSNNEQFF
TRBV14,TRBD1,TRBJ2-1,TGTGCCAGCAGCCAAATGCCGGGACAGGGTAGGGGCTACAATGAGCAGTTCTTC,CASSQMPGQGRGYNEQFF
TRBV7-2,-,TRBJ1-5,TGTGCCAGCAGCTTAGTTTTAGGCAGGGGCGGCAATCAGCCCCAGCATTTT,CASSLVLGRGGNQPQHF
TRBV6-5,-,TRBJ1-1,TGTGCCAGCAGTTACTCGACTGCGAACACTGAAGCTTTCTTT,CASSYSTANTEAFF
TRBV11-2,TRBD1,TRBJ2-7,TGTGCCAGCAGCTTAGGGGGGACAGGGACCTACGAGCAGTACTTC,CASSLGGTGTYEQYF
TRBV4-2,-,TRBJ1-2,TGTGCCAGCAGCCAAGAACAGGGTAGGGGATTTTATGGCTACACCTTC,CASSQEQGRGFYGYTF
TRBV6-1,-,TRBJ1-2,TGTGCCAGCAGTGAACCAGACACCTATGGCTACACCTTC,CASSEPDTYGYTF
TRBV7-6,TRBD2,TRBJ2-1,TGTGCCAGCAGCTTAGCCCCTAGCGGGAGCTCCTACAATGAGCAGTTCTTC,CASSLAPSGSSYNEQFF
TRBV29-1,TRBD2,TRBJ2-7,TGCAGCGTTGAAGGCCTCCCGAGACTAGCGGGAGAGGCGTACGAGCAGTACTTC,CSVEGLPRLAGEAYEQYF
TRBV27,TRBD1,TRBJ2-7,TGTGCCAGCAGTTCACCTCCGGGACAGGGCCCTCTCTTC,CASSSPPGQGPLF
TRBV5-1,-,TRBJ1-1,TGCGCCAGCAGCTTGGTTGCGGGGTACGGAAGTGAAGCTTTCTTT,CASSLVAGYGSEAFF
TRBV21-1,-,TRBJ2-7,TGTGCCAGCAGCAAAGAGCTCGGGCTAGCGGAGGAGAGGGCCTACGAGCAGTACTTC,CASSKELGLAEERAYEQYF
TRBV5-4,-,TRBJ1-5,TGTGCCAGCAGCTTGGCAGGGGCGAGTCAGCCCCAGCATTTT,CASSLAGASQPQHF
TRBV7-9,TRBD1,TRBJ1-2,TGTGCCAGCAGCTTAGGACAGGGGGCGCTTAACTATGGCTACACCTTC,CASSLGQGALNYGYTF
TRBV7-6,-,TRBJ2-2,TGTGCCAGCAGCTTAGTAACTAGGGACACCGGGGAGCTGTTTTTT,CASSLVTRDTGELFF
TRBV14,TRBD2,TRBJ2-3,TGTGCCAGCAGCCAAGAGCTCGGACTAGAGGTTACCACAGATACGCAGTATTTT,CASSQELGLEVTTDTQYF
TRBV19,-,TRBJ2-1,TGTGCCAGTAGTATAGATCCCTCTTTCGGGTCCTACAATGAGCAGTTCTTC,CASSIDPSFGSYNEQFF
TRBV5-6,-,TRBJ2-2,TGTGCCAGCAGCTTGATTCGGGCAGGGTCGACCGGGGAGCTGTTTTTT,CASSLIRAGSTGELFF